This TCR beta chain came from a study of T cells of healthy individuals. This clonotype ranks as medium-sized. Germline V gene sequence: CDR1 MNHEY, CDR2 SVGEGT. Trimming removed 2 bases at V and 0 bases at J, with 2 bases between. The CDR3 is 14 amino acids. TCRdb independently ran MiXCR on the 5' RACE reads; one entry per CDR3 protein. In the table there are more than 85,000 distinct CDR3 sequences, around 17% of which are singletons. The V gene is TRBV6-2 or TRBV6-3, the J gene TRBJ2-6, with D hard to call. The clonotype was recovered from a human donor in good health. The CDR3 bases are TGTGCCAGCAGTTACAGCTCTGGGGCCAACGTCCTGACTTTC. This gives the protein CASSYSSGANVLTF.